This T cell receptor beta chain was documented in a study of blood T cell repertoires in COVID-19 (dated by TCRdb to 2018 to 2020). The study in broad terms: Collaborator samples came from the United States, Italy and Spain and covered acute and convalescent phases of COVID-19. The repertoires were made available in a free public database intended to serve as a resource for research on the immune response to SARS-CoV-2. The material from the prospective study consisted of cDNA or gDNA derived from T cells, B-cell-depleted T cells, or PBMCs. Sample metadata almost always included a de-identified subject ID, COVID-19 status, age in years and sex. The samples were drawn from the first 160 participants of the ongoing ImmuneRACE study and from 1,254 subjects provided by 6 global collaborators. Where available, HLA class I and class II types were obtained from metadata supplied by the sample provider rather than from assay-based typing. The dataset comprised deeply sampled blood TCRbeta repertoires from subjects exposed to, actively infected with, or recovered from COVID-19. What the authors observed across the whole study: How much clinical and demographic metadata was included differed by source and by participant, and the metadata was provided uncurated.

Collaborating institutions collected whole blood in K2EDTA tubes following their own protocols. For TCRbeta analysis, collaborators shipped samples as frozen whole blood, isolated PBMCs, or DNA extracted from either of those sample types. Compared with germline, V lacks 5 bases and J lacks 0 bases; bases without a gene match: 3. CDR1 and CDR2 (MDHEN, SYDVKM) derive from the germline V gene. Inclusive of the bounding cysteine and phenylalanine, the CDR3 is 15 residues long. Only the CDR3 DNA is retained, 45 bases long and in frame from the first base. In the case of this clone: It has no known antigen specificity. There are no base qualities to consult, and no much larger clone falls within one base.

TCRbeta CDR3 regions were amplified from genomic DNA using the immunoSEQ Assay, a bias-controlled multiplex PCR. The original methods were these. The number of nucleated cells in each sample was estimated from the amplification of reference gene primers within the assay. To quantify the absolute abundance of each unique TCRbeta CDR3 rearrangement, sequence reads were collapsed and filtered. For each sample, productive Simpson clonality was calculated by taking the square root of Simpson's diversity index across productive rearrangements. Held by TCRdb, this immuneACCESS table contains in-frame sequences only and omits some clones. Under half of the omission traces to an unresolved V gene where checked; the cause of the rest is unknown. The D gene and trimming were derived from the DNA, and the V and J assignments and clone size from that table. Present in this sample are about 140,000 clones, 82% of which were seen just once. About 4% of the sample goes to the ten largest clones.

What was sequenced was peripheral blood. The TCR was taken from a woman of 80 years or more with acute or convalescent COVID-19. The chain was built from TRBV28 and TRBJ2-4; 8 bases in between match TRBD1. The CDR3 in this case is CASSQTGVAKNIQYF. The DNA is as follows: TGTGCCAGCAGTCAGACAGGGGTAGCCAAAAACATTCAGTACTTC.